This TCR beta chain was found in a study of T cells in Graves' hyperthyroidism and ophthalmopathy. Background on the study: Staff took peripheral blood when the initial diagnosis was made, before any treatment began. Study results and caveats: Clonotypes that were expanded in thyroid above 0.001 mostly appeared in blood too.

This clonotype appeared a few times. Antigen unknown. Amplified TCR beta CDR3 regions came from RNA transcripts. Carried out on the TCR CDR3, a first-round RT-PCR used the HTBI primer set. TCRdb passed the multiplex PCR reads through MiXCR, listing each CDR3 protein once. The sample includes 600,000 or so distinct CDR3 sequences, about 14% seen only once; the top ten take less than 9%. Fresh peripheral blood, roughly 9.3 ml, was the source of the PBMCs. CDR1 is MRHNA, CDR2 SNTAGT, per germline. The CDR3 consists of 16 residues. V was trimmed by 3 bases and J by 2 bases, leaving 15 bases between them. The origin of this receptor is a woman under 30 with Graves' ophthalmopathy. The rearrangement joins TRBV6-4 to TRBJ2-3; D is uncertain. Sequencing used blood. The CDR3 nucleotides are TGTGCCAGCAGTGAATTAGCCGAGAGATCCACAGATACGCAGTATTTT. Translating gives CASSELAERSTDTQYF.